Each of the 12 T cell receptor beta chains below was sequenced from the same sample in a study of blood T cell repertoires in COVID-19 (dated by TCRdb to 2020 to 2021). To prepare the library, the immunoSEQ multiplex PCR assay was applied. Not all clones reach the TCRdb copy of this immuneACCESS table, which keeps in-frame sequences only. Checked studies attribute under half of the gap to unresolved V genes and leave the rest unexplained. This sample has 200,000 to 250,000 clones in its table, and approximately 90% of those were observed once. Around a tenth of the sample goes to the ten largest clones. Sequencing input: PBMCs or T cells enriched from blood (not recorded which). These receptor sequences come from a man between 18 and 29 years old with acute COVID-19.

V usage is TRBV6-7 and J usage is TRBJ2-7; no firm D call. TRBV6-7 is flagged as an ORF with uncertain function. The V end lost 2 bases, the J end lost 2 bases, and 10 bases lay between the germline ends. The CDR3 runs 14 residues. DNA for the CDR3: TGTGCCAGCAGTTACAGGTTGGGCACCTACGAGCAGTACTTC. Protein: CASSYRLGTYEQYF.

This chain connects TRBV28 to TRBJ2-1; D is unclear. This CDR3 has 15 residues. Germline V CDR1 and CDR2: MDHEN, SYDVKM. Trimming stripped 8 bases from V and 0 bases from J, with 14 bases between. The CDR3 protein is CASSSWRNSYNEQFF. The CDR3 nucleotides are TGTGCCAGCTCGTCGTGGCGGAACTCCTACAATGAGCAGTTCTTC.

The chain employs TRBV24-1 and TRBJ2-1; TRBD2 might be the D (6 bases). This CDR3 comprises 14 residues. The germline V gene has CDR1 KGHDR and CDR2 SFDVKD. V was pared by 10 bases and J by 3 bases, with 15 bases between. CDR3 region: CATQSEGYYNEQFF. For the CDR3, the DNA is TGTGCCACTCAGTCGGAGGGCTACTACAATGAGCAGTTCTTC.

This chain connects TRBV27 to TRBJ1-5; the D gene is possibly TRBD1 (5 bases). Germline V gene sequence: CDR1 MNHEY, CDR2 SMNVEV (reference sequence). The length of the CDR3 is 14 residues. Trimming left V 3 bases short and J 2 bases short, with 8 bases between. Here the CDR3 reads CASSFDRRNQPQHF. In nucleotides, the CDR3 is TGTGCCAGCAGTTTCGACAGACGCAATCAGCCCCAGCATTTT.

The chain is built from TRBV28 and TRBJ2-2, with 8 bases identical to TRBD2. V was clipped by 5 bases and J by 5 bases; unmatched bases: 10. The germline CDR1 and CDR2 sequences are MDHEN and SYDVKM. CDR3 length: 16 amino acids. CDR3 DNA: TGTGCCAGCAGTATCAGCGGGACTAGAAGGACCGGGGAGCTGTTTTTT. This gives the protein CASSISGTRRTGELFF.

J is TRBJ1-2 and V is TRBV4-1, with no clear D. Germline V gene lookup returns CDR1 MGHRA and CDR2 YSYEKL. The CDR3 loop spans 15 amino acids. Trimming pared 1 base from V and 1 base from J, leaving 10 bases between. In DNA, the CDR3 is TGCGCCAGCAGCCAAGCTGTCGGTCTTAACTATGGCTACACCTTC. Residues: CASSQAVGLNYGYTF.

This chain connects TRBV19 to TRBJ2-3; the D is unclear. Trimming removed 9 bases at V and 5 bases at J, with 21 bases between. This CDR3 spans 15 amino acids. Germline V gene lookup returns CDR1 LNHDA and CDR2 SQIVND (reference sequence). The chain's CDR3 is CASHLVELPGDTQYF. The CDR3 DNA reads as TGTGCCAGCCACTTAGTAGAACTCCCGGGAGATACGCAGTATTTT.

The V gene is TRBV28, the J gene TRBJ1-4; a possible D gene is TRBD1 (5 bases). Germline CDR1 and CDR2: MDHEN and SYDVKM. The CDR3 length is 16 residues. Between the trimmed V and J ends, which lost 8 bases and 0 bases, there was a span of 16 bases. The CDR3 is CASFRDSSATNEKLFF. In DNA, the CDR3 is TGTGCCAGCTTTCGTGACAGCAGTGCAACTAATGAAAAACTGTTTTTT.

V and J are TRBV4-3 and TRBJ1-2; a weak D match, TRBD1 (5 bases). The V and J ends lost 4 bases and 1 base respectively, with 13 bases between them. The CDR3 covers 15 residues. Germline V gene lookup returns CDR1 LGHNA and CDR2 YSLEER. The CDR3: CASSPLLGGNYGYTF. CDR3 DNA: TGCGCCAGCAGCCCCCTCCTCGGGGGTAACTATGGCTACACCTTC.

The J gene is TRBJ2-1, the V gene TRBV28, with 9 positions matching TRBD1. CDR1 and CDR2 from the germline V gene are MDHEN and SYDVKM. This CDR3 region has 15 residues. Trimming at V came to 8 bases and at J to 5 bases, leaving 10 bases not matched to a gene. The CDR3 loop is CASSSSGTGNNEQFF. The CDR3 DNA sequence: TGTGCCAGCTCTTCCTCCGGGACAGGGAACAATGAGCAGTTCTTC.

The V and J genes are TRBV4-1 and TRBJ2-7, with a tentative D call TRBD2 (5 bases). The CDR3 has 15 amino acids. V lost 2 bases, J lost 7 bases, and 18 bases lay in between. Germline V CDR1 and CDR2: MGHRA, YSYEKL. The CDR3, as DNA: TGCGCCAGCAGCCAATCTCGGACTGGCCTCAAGGAGCAGTACTTC. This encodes CASSQSRTGLKEQYF.

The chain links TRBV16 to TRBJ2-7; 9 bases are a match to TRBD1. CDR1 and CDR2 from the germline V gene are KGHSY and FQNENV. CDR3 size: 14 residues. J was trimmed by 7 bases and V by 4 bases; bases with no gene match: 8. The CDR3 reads CASSPQNRGREQYF. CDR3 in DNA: TGTGCCAGCAGCCCCCAGAACAGGGGGCGGGAGCAGTACTTC. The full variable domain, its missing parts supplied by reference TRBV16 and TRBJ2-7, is GEEVAQTPKHLVRGEGQKAKLYCAPIKGHSYVFWYQQVLKNEFKFLISFQNENVFDETGMPKERFSAKCLPNSPCSLEIQATKLEDSAVYFCASSPQNRGREQYFGPGTRLTVT.